This TCR beta chain was sequenced for a study of control samples from healthy donors and cancer patients. Trimming shortened V by 8 bases and J by 1 base, and 11 bases separated the two germline ends. There are 13 residues in the CDR3. Germline values: CDR1 MNHEY, CDR2 SMNVEV (reference sequence). The data were produced by immunoSEQ multiplex PCR, yet TCRdb's version contains in-frame clones alone and is incomplete. Among 150,000 to 200,000 clones, around 90% were seen once, and the ten largest hold 1.5% to 2%. The rearrangement joins TRBV27 to TRBJ1-1; D uncertain. The receptor was isolated from a man between 18 and 29 years old in good health. Sequenced: blood. In DNA form, the CDR3 reads TGTGCCAGCGGTTGGACGGGGAACACTGAAGCTTTCTTT. Translating gives CASGWTGNTEAFF.